These T cell receptor beta chains were read from a single sample in a study of cytomegalovirus exposure and HLA in healthy donors. This table comes from immunoSEQ multiplex PCR, and its TCRdb copy is limited to in-frame clones, with some not included. The sample lists about 200,000 clones; 82% were seen once. The sequenced sample consisted of PBMCs. These receptors all come from a man aged 40-55 years in good health and CMV-seropositive. Both conserved end residues are part of each CDR3. D genes are given only for firm matches. Part of the rows lack a size; the others show once, few, many or a class for expanded clones.

D gene	V gene	clone size	CDR3 length	J gene	CDR3 DNA	CDR3 protein
TRBD1	TRBV4-1	.	13	TRBJ2-7	TGCGCCAGCACCGGACAGGACTCCTACGAGCAGTACTTC	CASTGQDSYEQYF
TRBD1	TRBV5-1	once	14	TRBJ1-2	TGCGCCAGCACCGACGACAGGGGGAACTATGGCTACACCTTC	CASTDDRGNYGYTF
.	TRBV11-2	.	11	TRBJ2-7	TGTGCCAGCAGCCTAAACTGGGAGCAGTACTTC	CASSLNWEQYF
.	TRBV6-6	.	14	TRBJ2-1	TGTGCCAGCAGTTACGGAGGGTCCTACAATGAGCAGTTCTTC	CASSYGGSYNEQFF
.	TRBV19	.	16	TRBJ2-1	TGTGCCAGTACACCCCCGGGGGTAGCGGAGTACAATGAGCAGTTCTTC	CASTPPGVAEYNEQFF
TRBD1	TRBV27	.	14	TRBJ2-7	TGTGCCAGCAGCTCCGGGACAGGGGGCTACGAGCAGTACTTC	CASSSGTGGYEQYF
.	TRBV30	.	16	TRBJ1-5	TGTGCCTGCGGCCCAAGAACAGGAACTGGCAATCAGCCCCAGCATTTT	CACGPRTGTGNQPQHF
TRBD1	TRBV30	.	12	TRBJ1-2	TGCTTGGTGGGCAGGGGGAGGTCAGGCTACACCTTC	CLVGRGRSGYTF
TRBD2	TRBV18	.	14	TRBJ2-7	TGTGCCAGCTCGACTAGCGGGTTATCCTACGAGCAGTACTTC	CASSTSGLSYEQYF
.	TRBV5-6	few	14	TRBJ1-1	TGTGCCAGCAGCTTGTCTCACTGGAACACTGAAGCTTTCTTT	CASSLSHWNTEAFF
.	TRBV7-3	.	16	TRBJ2-1	TGTGCCAGCAGCTTAACAGTGACAAACTCCTACAATGAGCAGTTCTTC	CASSLTVTNSYNEQFF
.	TRBV27	.	15	TRBJ2-7	TGTGCCAGCAGTTTCCGGGACTCCCTCCCCTACGAGCAGTACTTC	CASSFRDSLPYEQYF
.	TRBV29-1	.	13	TRBJ2-1	TGCAGCGTTGAGATACAGGGTCACAATGAGCAGTTCTTC	CSVEIQGHNEQFF
TRBD1	TRBV5-6	.	14	TRBJ2-2	TGTGCCAGCATCCGGACAGGGGACTCCGGGGAGCTGTTTTTT	CASIRTGDSGELFF
TRBD2	TRBV6-1	.	15	TRBJ2-1	TGTGCCAGCAGGACTACTAGCGACTCCTACAATGAGCAGTTCTTC	CASRTTSDSYNEQFF
.	TRBV30	.	13	TRBJ1-5	TGTGCCTGGAGTGTCAGGAACAATCAGCCCCAGCATTTT	CAWSVRNNQPQHF
.	TRBV11-3	few	17	TRBJ2-1	TGTGCCAGCAGCACCCTCACGGGCAGGGGAGTTGGCAATGAGCAGTTCTTC	CASSTLTGRGVGNEQFF
.	TRBV7-3	.	16	TRBJ2-3	TGTGCCAGCGGCCTCTATGGAGTGTCTTCCACAGATACGCAGTATTTT	CASGLYGVSSTDTQYF
.	TRBV7-9	.	12	TRBJ1-5	TGTTCCAGCAGCTCGGGGGATCAGCCCCAGCATTTT	CSSSSGDQPQHF
.	TRBV5-1	.	13	TRBJ2-7	TGCGCCAGCAGGGAGACAGAATACTACGAGCAGTACTTC	CASRETEYYEQYF
.	TRBV14	.	13	TRBJ2-1	TGTGCCAGCAGCCCCTCTCCCGACAATGAGCAGTTCTTC	CASSPSPDNEQFF
.	TRBV9	.	15	TRBJ1-5	TGTGCCAGCAGCGTGGGAGCGGGTAATCAACAGCCCCAGCATTTT	CASSVGAGNQQPQHF
TRBD1	TRBV7-2	.	15	TRBJ1-1	TGTGCCAGCAGCCTTACCGGGACAGGAGGCACTGAAGCTTTCTTT	CASSLTGTGGTEAFF
TRBD2	TRBV5-1	.	17	TRBJ2-3	TGCGCCAGCAGCCCTGCTCGGACTAGCGGGAATGACGATACGCAGTATTTT	CASSPARTSGNDDTQYF
.	TRBV7-9	.	16	TRBJ1-1	TGTGCCAGCAGTCCCAACTATCGGGGAAGAAACACTGAAGCTTTCTTT	CASSPNYRGRNTEAFF
.	TRBV4-1	few	17	TRBJ1-2	TGCGCCAGCAGCCAAGAGGGGGGTGGGGTGGGCCCCTATGGCTACACCTTC	CASSQEGGGVGPYGYTF
.	TRBV9	.	17	TRBJ2-2	TGTGCCAGCAGCCCACACCTCAGGGTAGAGGACACCGGGGAGCTGTTTTTT	CASSPHLRVEDTGELFF
.	TRBV19	.	13	TRBJ2-5	TGTGCCAGTACCGGGACACACCAAGAGACCCAGTACTTC	CASTGTHQETQYF
TRBD2	TRBV11-3	once	20	TRBJ2-2	TGTGCCAGCAGCCCCCAAGGTTGGTGGCTAGCGGGAGCTAACACCGGGGAGCTGTTTTTT	CASSPQGWWLAGANTGELFF
TRBD2	TRBV10-3	once	18	TRBJ2-6	TGTGCCATCAGCCAGGGACTAGCGGGAGGTCGTGGGGCCAACGTCCTGACTTTC	CAISQGLAGGRGANVLTF
.	TRBV4-1	.	15	TRBJ1-4	TGCGCCAGCAGCCAAGACAGGTCATCAGATGAAAAACTGTTTTTT	CASSQDRSSDEKLFF
.	TRBV7-8	.	15	TRBJ1-2	TGTGCCAGCAGCTTATTACAGGGTTTTGACTATGGCTACACCTTC	CASSLLQGFDYGYTF
TRBD2	TRBV2	.	16	TRBJ2-1	TGTGCCAGCAGTGAAGAGGCGGGAGGCGAGGGCAATGAGCAGTTCTTC	CASSEEAGGEGNEQFF
.	TRBV7-9	.	13	TRBJ1-2	TGTGCCAGCAGCTTATCGTCGGACTATGGCTACACCTTC	CASSLSSDYGYTF
.	TRBV2	.	13	TRBJ2-4	TGTGCCAGCAGGTGGGAGTCCAAAAACATTCAGTACTTC	CASRWESKNIQYF
.	TRBV7-8	.	15	TRBJ2-1	TGTGCCAGCAGCTTAGCGGTGAGCTCCTACAATGAGCAGTTCTTC	CASSLAVSSYNEQFF
.	TRBV19	.	15	TRBJ1-1	TGTGCCAGTAGTATACGACGGAGAGTGAACACTGAAGCTTTCTTT	CASSIRRRVNTEAFF
TRBD1	TRBV7-6	.	12	TRBJ1-1	TGTGCCAGCAGCCCACGGACAGGCTTAGCTTTCTTT	CASSPRTGLAFF
.	TRBV27	few	16	TRBJ1-1	TGTGCCAGCACCTCCCCCGGGGCGGGGAAGAACACTGAAGCTTTCTTT	CASTSPGAGKNTEAFF
.	TRBV21-1	.	13	TRBJ1-2	TGTGCCAGCAGCAAAGGTAAGGGGGCAGGCTACACCTTC	CASSKGKGAGYTF
TRBD2	TRBV9	.	16	TRBJ2-1	TGTGCCAGCAGCGTTCCCGGGACTAGCGGGGTTAATGAGCAGTTCTTC	CASSVPGTSGVNEQFF
TRBD1	TRBV25-1	.	17	TRBJ1-4	TGTGCCAGCAGTGATGGTGTCGGGACAGCGTTCTATGAAAAACTGTTTTTT	CASSDGVGTAFYEKLFF
TRBD1	TRBV4-1	few	14	TRBJ2-1	TGCGCCAGCAACTCAGGGGGCTCCTACAATGAGCAGTTCTTC	CASNSGGSYNEQFF
.	TRBV5-1	.	15	TRBJ2-2	TGCGCCAGCAGCTCGACAGGTGGGCCCACCGGGGAGCTGTTTTTT	CASSSTGGPTGELFF
.	TRBV11-2	.	8	TRBJ1-2	TGTGCCACGGGGGGCTACACCTTC	CATGGYTF
TRBD2	TRBV11-3	.	15	TRBJ2-1	TGTGCCAGCAGCTTTGGACTAGCGGGGCCCAATGAGCAGTTCTTC	CASSFGLAGPNEQFF
.	TRBV4-1	few	15	TRBJ1-4	TGCGCCAGCAGCCCCGGACAAGGGAGGCGAGAAAAACTGTTTTTT	CASSPGQGRREKLFF
.	TRBV7-9	.	13	TRBJ1-2	TGTGCCAGCAGCTCTCAGGGTGCCTATGGCTACCCCTTC	CASSSQGAYGYPF
.	TRBV18	once	15	TRBJ1-2	TGTGCCAGCTCACCACGGGACATCGGAGACTATGGCTACACCTTC	CASSPRDIGDYGYTF